Presented here are 25 T cell receptor beta chains from one specimen sequenced in a study of cytomegalovirus exposure and HLA in healthy donors. PCR involved 60 Vbeta and 13 Jbeta primers. Measured with immunoSEQ multiplex PCR; TCRdb has only the in-frame clones, and not every one. The sample includes approximately 140,000 clones, approximately 72% of them seen just once. The sample comprised PBMCs. The origin of the receptors is a human donor in good health.

The chain combines TRBV20-1 with TRBJ1-4; no clear D. The CDR3 spans 11 residues. Between the trimmed V and J ends, which lost 1 base and 7 bases, there was a span of 4 bases. From germline, CDR1 is DFQATT and CDR2 SNEGSKA (reference sequence). The CDR3: CSARVAEKLFF. CDR3 sequence (DNA): TGCAGTGCTAGAGTGGCTGAAAAACTGTTTTTT.

This chain's CDR3 is CASSLGGTSGRLGEQYF. In nucleotides, the CDR3 is TGTGCCAGCAGCCTAGGCGGGACTAGCGGGCGTCTGGGGGAGCAGTACTTC. The chain links TRBV11-3 to TRBJ2-7; 12 nucleotides agree with TRBD2. J was trimmed by 7 bases and V by 5 bases; bases with no gene match: 15. CDR3 length: 17 residues. Germline CDR1 reads SGHNT; CDR2 reads YENEEA.

This clone turned up a few times. This chain connects TRBV19 to TRBJ2-7, with unresolved D. Between the trimmed V and J ends, which lost 1 base and 1 base, there was a span of 11 bases. The CDR3 has 15 residues. Germline V gives CDR1 LNHDA, CDR2 SQIVND (reference sequence). CDR3 DNA: TGTGCCAGTAGTATAGGAGCCTACTCTTCCTACGAGCAGTACTTC. Encoded protein: CASSIGAYSSYEQYF.

The rearrangement links TRBV5-1 to TRBJ1-6; 7 nucleotides align to TRBD1. With 4 bases clipped from V and 8 bases from J, the junction kept 6 bases outside the gene matches. The CDR3 extends over 14 amino acids. CDR1 and CDR2 from the germline V gene are SGHRS and YFSETQ. Written as DNA, the CDR3 is TGCGCCAGCAGCCCAGACAGGGATCATTCACCCCTCCACTTT. It yields the protein CASSPDRDHSPLHF.

CDR3 in amino acids: CASSFDPGGANYGYTF. The CDR3 nucleotides read TGTGCCAGCAGCTTTGACCCAGGGGGCGCTAACTATGGCTACACCTTC. The chain recombines TRBV7-2 with TRBJ1-2; 8 bases agree with TRBD1. The germline gives CDR1 SGHTA, CDR2 FQGNSA. This CDR3 is 16 amino acids long. Trimming at V came to 3 bases and at J to 0 bases, leaving 6 bases not matched to a gene.

This chain links TRBV4-3 with TRBJ1-5, with 8 bases aligning to TRBD1. V lost 1 base, J lost 4 bases, and 0 bases stayed unmatched. The CDR3 spans 14 residues. Germline values: CDR1 LGHNA, CDR2 YSLEER. Here the CDR3 reads CASSQGTGNQPQHF. The CDR3 DNA follows: TGCGCCAGCAGCCAAGGGACAGGGAATCAGCCCCAGCATTTT.

The genes are TRBV5-4 and TRBJ2-3; D may be TRBD1 (6 bases). From germline, CDR1 is SGHNT and CDR2 YYREEE (reference sequence). V lost 0 bases, J lost 2 bases, and 7 bases lay in between. The CDR3 is 14 amino acids. DNA for the CDR3: TGTGCCAGCAGCTTGGACAGGGACACAGATACGCAGTATTTT. Translating it yields CASSLDRDTDTQYF.

J is TRBJ2-3 and V is TRBV5-1, with 7 positions matching TRBD2. The CDR3 has 17 amino acids. Germline lookup yields CDR1 SGHRS and CDR2 YFSETQ. Losses at the gene ends were 3 bases for V and 4 bases for J; bases not matched to a gene: 14. The DNA of the CDR3 is TGCGCCAGCAGCTGGGGCAGACTAGCCTCGTTCCCAGATACGCAGTATTTT. It specifies CASSWGRLASFPDTQYF.

CDR3 nucleotides: TGTGCCAGTAGTAGTGCCGGCAGGGGCCGAGGGGTAGATGAAGCTTTCTTT. It specifies CASSSAGRGRGVDEAFF. The rearrangement joins TRBV19 to TRBJ1-1, with D maybe TRBD1 (6 bases). Germline CDR1 and CDR2: LNHDA and SQIVND (reference sequence). The CDR3 loop spans 17 amino acids. V was clipped by 4 bases and J by 7 bases, with 25 bases between them.

V is TRBV11-2 and J is TRBJ1-5; D not certain. Trimming stripped 1 base from V and 3 bases from J, with 10 bases between. Germline-derived CDR1 and CDR2 are SGHAT and FQNNGV. The CDR3 has 15 amino acids. CDR3 protein: CASSLGNSFNQPQHF. CDR3 sequence (DNA): TGTGCCAGCAGCTTAGGGAACAGCTTCAATCAGCCCCAGCATTTT.

This chain connects TRBV4-2 to TRBJ2-1, with a possible D match to TRBD2 (5 bases). The germline gives CDR1 LGHNA, CDR2 YNFKEQ. Trimming took 1 base from V and 7 from J, leaving 17 bases between them. There are 16 residues in the CDR3. In nucleotides, the CDR3 is TGTGCCAGCAGCCAAGTACCGGAACTAGGCCGAAATGAGCAGTTCTTC. Translating it yields CASSQVPELGRNEQFF.

The genes are TRBV2 and TRBJ2-7; 8 positions agree with TRBD1. CDR3 size: 12 residues. Looked up from germline, CDR1 is SNHLY and CDR2 is FYNNEI. After removal of 8 bases from V and 6 bases from J, the junction contained 6 bases not matched to a gene. The CDR3 DNA reads as TGTGCCAGCCGTCAGGGGGCCGTCGAGCAGTACTTC. Amino acids: CASRQGAVEQYF.

The chain has TRBV2 and TRBJ1-2; 7 bases map to TRBD1. This CDR3 is 13 amino acids long. Germline V gene lookup returns CDR1 SNHLY and CDR2 FYNNEI. V shed 9 bases and J 8 bases; nucleotides not matched to a gene: 12. Written as DNA, the CDR3 is TGTGCCAGAGCACCTTCGACAGGGCCCGGCTACACCTTC. Translation gives CARAPSTGPGYTF.

The chain combines TRBV9 with TRBJ2-5, with TRBD2 identical over 8 bases. Germline assignment: CDR1 SGDLS and CDR2 YYNGEE. V gave up 2 bases and J gave up 5 bases; unmatched junction bases: 2. This CDR3 comprises 13 residues. CDR3 in amino acids: CASSVSGSETQYF. The CDR3 nucleotides read TGTGCCAGCAGCGTGAGCGGGAGTGAGACCCAGTACTTC.

The CDR3 here is CASRGQGGNQPQHF. The CDR3 region has the DNA TGTGCCAGCAGAGGACAGGGCGGCAATCAGCCCCAGCATTTT. The genes are TRBV6-6 and TRBJ1-5; 8 bases agree with TRBD1. The V segment lost 6 bases and the J segment 2 bases; nucleotides outside the gene matches: 3. The CDR3 sequence is 14 residues long. The germline V gene encodes CDR1 MNHNY and CDR2 SVGAGI (reference sequence).

V gene TRBV5-6 combines with J gene TRBJ2-5, with a weak D call TRBD2 (5 bases). The J call may be mistaken, given a closer DNA end match to TRBJ2-7. The germline V gene encodes CDR1 SGHDT and CDR2 YYEEEE. This CDR3 is 15 amino acids long. This CDR3 is CASSQDVGSSYEQYF. The CDR3 nucleotides read TGTGCCAGCAGTCAGGACGTGGGGAGCTCCTACGAGCAGTACTTC.

The rearrangement links TRBV2 to TRBJ1-4; D is unresolved. The V gene lost 2 bases and the J gene lost 8 bases, with 15 bases spanning the gap. The length of the CDR3 is 15 residues. CDR1 SNHLY and CDR2 FYNNEI come from the germline V gene. The CDR3 region is CASSETGAIGEKLFF. The CDR3 bases are TGTGCCAGCAGTGAAACGGGAGCGATTGGCGAAAAACTGTTTTTT. Together with reference TRBV2 and TRBJ1-4, the CDR3 gives the full variable domain: EPEVTQTPSHQVTQMGQEVILRCVPISNHLYFYWYRQILGQKVEFLVSFYNNEISEKSEIFDDQFSVERPDGSNFTLKIRSTKLEDSAMYFCASSETGAIGEKLFFGSGTQLSVL.

This sequence joins TRBV4-1 and TRBJ1-1; a possible D gene is TRBD1 (6 bases). CDR3 length: 17 residues. V lost 1 base to trimming and J lost 1 base, with 16 bases between them. Germline values: CDR1 MGHRA, CDR2 YSYEKL. Here the CDR3 DNA reads TGCGCCAGCAGCCAAGTTTTTTCAGGGGCGGGGAACACTGAAGCTTTCTTT. Translation gives CASSQVFSGAGNTEAFF.

Only a few counts were recorded for this clone. CDR3 loop: CASSPDRGAYNEQFF. The CDR3 bases are TGTGCCAGCAGTCCTGACAGGGGGGCCTACAATGAGCAGTTCTTC. This rearrangement joins TRBV27 to TRBJ2-1, with 9 bases that match TRBD1. Looked up from germline, CDR1 is MNHEY and CDR2 is SMNVEV (reference sequence). J gave up 2 bases and V 5 bases, and 4 bases lay outside the gene matches. The CDR3 loop spans 15 amino acids.

This clone was counted once. CDR3 loop: CASIKIQTSTDTQYF. Written as DNA, the CDR3 is TGTGCCAGCATTAAGATCCAGACAAGCACAGATACGCAGTATTTT. The rearrangement links TRBV7-2 to TRBJ2-3, with no clear D. The CDR3 covers 15 residues. V was shortened by 7 bases and J by 0 bases, with 14 bases between the two germline ends. Germline V gene data show CDR1 as SGHTA and CDR2 as FQGNSA.

This clone has a handful of counts. This chain links TRBV19 with TRBJ2-3; 9 bases are a match to TRBD2. CDR3 length: 14 amino acids. With V trimmed by 8 bases and J by 0 bases, 3 bases remained unmatched. Germline loops: CDR1 LNHDA, CDR2 SQIVND (reference sequence). The CDR3 region has the DNA TGTGCCAGTGTTAGCGGGGGTAGCACAGATACGCAGTATTTT. It specifies CASVSGGSTDTQYF.

This chain uses TRBV4-2 with TRBJ2-1; D may be TRBD1 (5 bases). This CDR3 is 16 amino acids long. Germline CDR1 is LGHNA and CDR2 is YNFKEQ. V gave up 1 base and J gave up 2 bases, with 12 bases separating them. The CDR3 spells CASSQGQGNAYNEQFF. The DNA of the CDR3 is TGTGCCAGCAGCCAAGGGCAGGGTAACGCCTACAATGAGCAGTTCTTC.

The rearrangement links TRBV9 to TRBJ2-7; TRBD2 matches 12 bases. Germline CDR1 SGDLS, CDR2 YYNGEE. The CDR3 has 16 residues. V gave up 3 bases and J gave up 3 bases; unmatched junction bases: 7. DNA for the CDR3: TGTGCCAGCAGCGCGGATGTGACTAGCGGGAGCTACGAGCAGTACTTC. Translation: CASSADVTSGSYEQYF.

This clone was counted between two and nine times. The V call is TRBV19, the J call TRBJ2-2, with TRBD2 matching 9 bases. The CDR3 is 15 residues long. Germline V gene lookup returns CDR1 LNHDA and CDR2 SQIVND (reference sequence). The V segment lost 6 bases and the J segment 5 bases; nucleotides outside the gene matches: 7. The CDR3 DNA sequence: TGTGCCAGTAGCAACTTAGCGGGAGCGACCGGGGAGCTGTTTTTT. It encodes CASSNLAGATGELFF.

This chain joins TRBV9 and TRBJ1-1; D is unclear. Deletions cut 0 bases from V and 1 base from J, with 10 bases between. Germline values: CDR1 SGDLS, CDR2 YYNGEE. There are 15 residues in the CDR3. DNA of the CDR3: TGTGCCAGCAGCGTAGCGGGTCGGGAGAACACTGAAGCTTTCTTT. This codes for CASSVAGRENTEAFF.